Below are 17 T cell receptor beta chains sequenced from a single sample in a study of CXCR3-negative and CXCR3-positive naive CD8 T cells. The TRB cDNA libraries were prepared by 5' RACE with UMI labels. With the 5' RACE reads reprocessed, TCRdb shows one record per CDR3 protein and no DNA. The record lists approximately 100,000 distinct CDR3 sequences, of which the ten most abundant hold around 1.5%. The sample comprised naive CXCR3- CD8+ T cells from blood. Subset reported: CD45RO-CCR7+CD27+CD95- naive CD8+ T cells lacking CXCR3 (TNR3-). The origin of the receptors is a human donor in good health. Some clones in this sample may be carry-over from other donors' samples.

The rearrangement joins TRBV12-3 or TRBV12-4 to TRBJ2-1. The CDR3 loop spans 15 amino acids. The CDR3 reads CASSLLLDSYNEQFF.

The chain is built from TRBV4-1 and TRBJ2-1. This CDR3 spans 13 amino acids. Germline V CDR1 and CDR2: MGHRA, YSYEKL. This CDR3 reads CASSPTSVFEQFF.

The rearrangement joins TRBV12-3 or TRBV12-4 to TRBJ1-5. This CDR3 contains 15 residues. The CDR3 loop reads CASSLEVGSNQPQHF.

The V call is TRBV29-1, the J call TRBJ2-1; no DNA is available, so the TRBD2 call from TCRdb remains unchecked. The length of the CDR3 is 18 residues. CDR1 is SQVTM and CDR2 is ANQGSEA in the germline V gene. The CDR3 spells CSVEGTLVSGGSGNEQFF.

This chain uses TRBV2 with TRBJ2-7; with no DNA, the TCRdb D assignment of TRBD2 cannot be verified. The CDR3 spans 14 residues. From germline, CDR1 is SNHLY and CDR2 FYNNEI. The CDR3 reads CASSELGSGNEQYF.

The chain combines TRBV28 with TRBJ1-4; the TCRdb call, TRBD1, lacks DNA for checking. Germline CDR1 is MDHEN and CDR2 is SYDVKM. This CDR3 spans 15 amino acids. The CDR3: CASSLSIGPDEKLFF.

The V gene is TRBV20-1, the J gene TRBJ2-5. This CDR3 region has 13 residues. Germline CDR1 DFQATT, CDR2 SNEGSKA (reference sequence). The chain's CDR3 is CSAERRNGETQYF.

The rearrangement links TRBV28 to TRBJ1-5; the TRBD1 assignment by TCRdb is unverifiable without DNA. The CDR3 loop spans 15 amino acids. In germline, CDR1 is MDHEN, CDR2 SYDVKM. The chain's CDR3 is CASSRQGWSNQPQHF. The complete variable domain, with remaining parts taken from reference TRBV28 and TRBJ1-5, reads DVKVTQSSRYLVKRTGEKVFLECVQDMDHENMFWYRQDPGLGLRLIYFSYDVKMKEKGDIPEGYSVSREKKERFSLILESASTNQTSMYLCASSRQGWSNQPQHFGDGTRLSIL.

The rearrangement links TRBV4-1 to TRBJ1-1. This CDR3 has 17 amino acids. Germline V lookup: CDR1 MGHRA, CDR2 YSYEKL. CDR3 in amino acids: CASSQALAEDRNTEAFF.

This CDR3 reads CSRRTSGGTSTSYEQYF. This chain uses TRBV20-1 with TRBJ2-7; TCRdb selects TRBD2, and the lack of DNA leaves this call unchecked. Germline V gene data show CDR1 as DFQATT and CDR2 as SNEGSKA (reference sequence). The CDR3 loop spans 17 amino acids.

The chain couples TRBV30 to TRBJ2-1; TCRdb outputs TRBD1, but without DNA this stays unchecked. The CDR3 contains 16 residues. Looked up from germline, CDR1 is GTSNPN and CDR2 is SVGIG (reference sequence). The CDR3 loop reads CAWSDPTGSPYNEQFF.

This sequence joins TRBV6-6 and TRBJ2-2; the TCRdb call, TRBD1, lacks DNA for checking. CDR1 MNHNY and CDR2 SVGAGI come from the germline V gene (reference sequence). This CDR3 has 13 amino acids. This chain's CDR3 is CASNLDSTGELFF.

V gene TRBV29-1 combines with J gene TRBJ2-1; TCRdb gives TRBD2 as the D gene, but with no DNA this cannot be confirmed. This CDR3 has 14 residues. CDR1 and CDR2 from the germline V gene are SQVTM and ANQGSEA. CDR3 in amino acids: CSVESGEAYNEQFF.

The rearrangement uses TRBV9 and TRBJ2-3; TCRdb lists TRBD1, though no DNA is available to test this call. Germline CDR1 reads SGDLS; CDR2 reads YYNGEE. CDR3 length equals 14 residues. The CDR3 here is CASSAGGAPDTQYF.

This chain joins TRBV14 and TRBJ2-7; TCRdb reports TRBD1, a call that lacks DNA to check it against. The germline CDR1 and CDR2 sequences are SGHDN and FVKESK. The CDR3 consists of 16 residues. CDR3 sequence reads: CASSPRTAWGMHEQYF.

The rearrangement links TRBV7-9 to TRBJ2-7; with no DNA, the TCRdb D assignment of TRBD1 cannot be verified. Germline V CDR1 and CDR2: SEHNR, FQNEAQ (reference sequence). The CDR3 covers 15 residues. CDR3 region: CASSLRTGASYEQYF.

The CDR3: CASSKEPGLDTGELFF. The chain combines TRBV21-1 with TRBJ2-2; TCRdb lists TRBD1, though no DNA is available to test this call. TRBV21-1 is a listed pseudogene. The CDR3 has 16 residues.